Shown below are 30 T cell receptor beta chains from a single sample sequenced in a study of cytomegalovirus exposure and HLA in healthy donors. Sequencing was performed with immunoSEQ multiplex PCR; in TCRdb, only in-frame clones are kept and a portion is missing. The table includes 80,000 to 90,000 clones, approximately 96% detected once. The sample consisted of PBMCs. The receptors derive from a man between 18 and 29 years old in good health and CMV-seronegative.

The V gene is TRBV19, the J gene TRBJ2-6; D is ambiguous. CDR3 length: 15 residues. Trimming pared 4 bases from V and 1 base from J, leaving 8 bases between. Germline V gene lookup returns CDR1 LNHDA and CDR2 SQIVND (reference sequence). The DNA for the CDR3 is TGTGCCAGTAGTACTACCGGTTCTGGGGCCAACGTCCTGACTTTC. Protein sequence: CASSTTGSGANVLTF.

The V and J genes are TRBV7-2 and TRBJ1-5, with 10 positions matching TRBD1. The length of the CDR3 is 16 residues. V gave up 5 bases and J gave up 9 bases; unmatched junction bases: 13. Germline V gene sequence: CDR1 SGHTA, CDR2 FQGNSA. Here the CDR3 DNA reads TGTGCCAGCAGCCCCCCGGGACAGGGGACCCGCGGGCCCCAGCATTTT. The encoded protein is CASSPPGQGTRGPQHF.

CDR3 protein: CASSLGPQGAMNTEAFF. In DNA, the CDR3 is TGTGCCAGCAGCTTAGGGCCGCAGGGGGCAATGAACACTGAAGCTTTCTTT. This sequence joins TRBV11-2 and TRBJ1-1, with TRBD1 identical over 8 bases. The germline CDR1 and CDR2 sequences are SGHAT and FQNNGV. This CDR3 region has 17 residues. The junction had 7 bases not matched to a gene; V was cut back by 1 base and J by 0 bases. The full variable domain, with the rest looked up from reference TRBV11-2 and TRBJ1-1, is EAGVAQSPRYKIIEKRQSVAFWCNPISGHATLYWYQQILGQGPKLLIQFQNNGVVDDSQLPKDRFSAERLKGVDSTLKIQPAKLEDSAVYLCASSLGPQGAMNTEAFFGQGTRLTVV.

The count of this clone is one. The chain recombines TRBV29-1 with TRBJ2-3; TRBD2 might be the D (5 bases). The CDR3 totals 11 residues. Trimming took off 3 bases at V and 8 bases at J, with 9 bases between the two ends. CDR1 SQVTM and CDR2 ANQGSEA come from the germline V gene. The CDR3, as DNA: TGCAGCGTTGAGACTACCAGTACGCAGTATTTT. It is translated as CSVETTSTQYF.

The chain joins TRBV7-9 to TRBJ1-2; D not certain. CDR1 and CDR2 from the germline V gene are SEHNR and FQNEAQ (reference sequence). CDR3 length equals 12 residues. With 4 bases removed from V and 6 bases from J, the gap between germline ends came to 9 bases. CDR3: CASSWEPDGYTF. The CDR3 DNA sequence: TGTGCCAGCAGCTGGGAGCCTGATGGCTACACCTTC.

The rearrangement joins TRBV19 to TRBJ2-5; 9 bases line up with TRBD1. V gave up 4 bases and J gave up 5 bases; unmatched junction bases: 5. This CDR3 comprises 14 residues. From germline, CDR1 is LNHDA and CDR2 SQIVND (reference sequence). CDR3 DNA: TGTGCCAGTAGTACGGGGACAGGGATGGAGACCCAGTACTTC. It is translated as CASSTGTGMETQYF.

The chain recombines TRBV18 with TRBJ2-2, with TRBD1 as a possible D gene (6 bases). The CDR3 covers 16 residues. Germline V gene lookup returns CDR1 KGHSH and CDR2 LQKENI. V shed 5 bases and J shed 1 base, with 14 bases lying between them. Here the CDR3 DNA reads TGTGCCAGCTCAGGGGCGTCGGGACAGAACACCGGGGAGCTGTTTTTT. This codes for CASSGASGQNTGELFF.

The chain is built from TRBV27 and TRBJ1-2; D is possibly TRBD1 (5 bases). CDR1 is MNHEY, CDR2 SMNVEV, per germline (reference sequence). The CDR3 spans 15 residues. Trimming stripped 6 bases from V and 3 bases from J, with 17 bases between. CDR3 region: CASSIGTGRDYGYTF. Written as DNA, the CDR3 is TGTGCCAGCAGCATAGGGACCGGGAGGGACTATGGCTACACCTTC.

The chain combines TRBV14 with TRBJ1-1; maybe TRBD1 (5 bases). From germline, CDR1 is SGHDN and CDR2 FVKESK. V lost 5 bases and J lost 6, with 13 bases in between. This CDR3 spans 13 amino acids. Here the CDR3 reads CASSFISRAEAFF. The DNA for the CDR3 is TGTGCCAGCAGCTTCATATCCAGGGCTGAAGCTTTCTTT.

The V call is TRBV5-1, the J call TRBJ2-2, with unresolved D. The CDR3 has 15 residues. Germline CDR1 reads SGHRS; CDR2 reads YFSETQ. Trimming cost V 4 bases and J 0 bases, with 10 bases left between them. The CDR3 nucleotides read TGCGCCAGCAGCCTGCCCCTAGCGAACACCGGGGAGCTGTTTTTT. Protein product: CASSLPLANTGELFF.

The chain employs TRBV10-1 and TRBJ2-7, with unresolved D. Germline CDR1 WNHNN, CDR2 SYGVQD (reference sequence). CDR3 length: 13 residues. Trimming removed 3 bases from V and 3 bases from J, with 9 bases in between. This CDR3 is CASSDPNSYEQYF. The CDR3 DNA follows: TGCGCCAGCAGTGATCCCAACAGCTACGAGCAGTACTTC.

The genes are TRBV28 and TRBJ1-4; D possibly corresponds to TRBD1 (6 bases). This CDR3 has 15 residues. The V and J ends lost 3 bases and 0 bases respectively, with 8 bases between them. CDR1 is MDHEN, CDR2 SYDVKM, per germline. The CDR3 DNA reads as TGTGCCAGCAGTTTTAGACAGGCAACTAATGAAAAACTGTTTTTT. It is translated as CASSFRQATNEKLFF.

The chain links TRBV27 to TRBJ2-7; 14 positions agree with TRBD2. CDR1 is MNHEY and CDR2 is SMNVEV in the germline V gene (reference sequence). J gave up 6 bases and V 6 bases, and 4 bases lay outside the gene matches. This CDR3 comprises 14 residues. The CDR3 DNA reads TGTGCCAGCAGCTCCGGGACTAGCGGGAGCGAGCAGTACTTC. It yields the protein CASSSGTSGSEQYF.

The chain uses TRBV29-1 and TRBJ1-2; 10 bases agree with TRBD1. V was pared by 7 bases and J by 0 bases, with 11 bases of the junction left unmatched. The CDR3 consists of 16 residues. Germline assignment: CDR1 SQVTM and CDR2 ANQGSEA. The CDR3: CSAHLLGQGANYGYTF. Here the CDR3 DNA reads TGCAGCGCTCACCTCCTCGGACAGGGGGCTAACTATGGCTACACCTTC.

The chain employs TRBV5-4 and TRBJ2-5, with TRBD2 identical over 10 bases. This CDR3 has 16 residues. J was trimmed by 3 bases and V by 7 bases; bases with no gene match: 12. The germline V gene encodes CDR1 SGHNT and CDR2 YYREEE (reference sequence). The CDR3 reads CASGPTSGETEETQYF. The CDR3 DNA is TGTGCCAGCGGACCAACTAGCGGGGAAACAGAAGAGACCCAGTACTTC.

V gene TRBV5-1 combines with J gene TRBJ2-7; 7 bases line up with TRBD1. Trimming cost V 4 bases and J 7 bases; bases outside gene matches: 11. The CDR3 totals 14 residues. The V gene's germline CDR1 is SGHRS and CDR2 YFSETQ. CDR3 nucleotide sequence: TGCGCCAGCAGCGGGGACAGACCTTCGGGGGAGCAGTACTTC. This codes for CASSGDRPSGEQYF.

As to this clone: The identical CDR3 is also encoded by other nucleotide sequences in the sample. The chain links TRBV7-9 to TRBJ2-5; perhaps TRBD2 as D (6 bases). V was shortened by 0 bases and J by 4 bases, with 6 bases between the two germline ends. In germline, CDR1 is SEHNR, CDR2 FQNEAQ (reference sequence). The CDR3 is 13 residues long. The DNA of the CDR3 is TGTGCCAGCAGCTTAGCGGGGGGAGAGACCCAGTACTTC. Translated: CASSLAGGETQYF.

This chain uses TRBV7-2 with TRBJ2-7; perhaps TRBD2 as D (5 bases). This CDR3 has 13 residues. Trimming removed 1 base from V and 4 bases from J, with 8 bases in between. CDR1 is SGHTA and CDR2 is FQGNSA in the germline V gene. Here the CDR3 DNA reads TGTGCCAGCAGCTTAGGCCCGGGATACGAGCAGTACGTC. Protein: CASSLGPGYEQYV.

The chain joins TRBV27 to TRBJ1-5, with 9 bases lining up with TRBD1. The V segment lost 6 bases and the J segment 6 bases; nucleotides outside the gene matches: 6. The CDR3 covers 14 residues. Per the germline V gene, CDR1 is MNHEY and CDR2 is SMNVEV (reference sequence). This CDR3 is CASSPDRGSQPQHF. The CDR3 coding sequence is TGTGCCAGCAGCCCGGACAGGGGATCTCAGCCCCAGCATTTT.

V usage is TRBV19 and J usage is TRBJ2-2; 7 bases fit TRBD2. The CDR3 has 15 residues. The V segment lost 8 bases and the J segment 6 bases; nucleotides outside the gene matches: 12. Germline assignment: CDR1 LNHDA and CDR2 SQIVND (reference sequence). CDR3 protein: CASLISTRGAGELFF. Written as DNA, the CDR3 is TGTGCCAGTCTGATCTCAACCCGGGGGGCCGGGGAGCTGTTTTTT.

This chain links TRBV12-5 with TRBJ1-4; tentative D call: TRBD1 (6 bases). CDR3 length equals 15 residues. Germline V gene sequence: CDR1 LGHNT, CDR2 FRNRAP. The V end lost 6 bases, the J end lost 1 base, and 12 bases lay between the germline ends. CDR3 nucleotides: TGTGCTAGTGGAGAACAGGGTCTAACTAATGAAAAACTGTTTTTT. Translating it yields CASGEQGLTNEKLFF.

This clone appeared once. The genes are TRBV6-1 and TRBJ1-1, with D possibly matching TRBD1 (5 bases). Trimming stripped 3 bases from V and 5 bases from J, with 16 bases between. From germline, CDR1 is MNHNS and CDR2 SASEGT. The length of the CDR3 is 15 residues. The CDR3 region is CASSEGPGGGTEAFF. Written as DNA, the CDR3 is TGTGCCAGCAGTGAGGGGCCGGGGGGAGGGACTGAAGCTTTCTTT.

This rearrangement joins TRBV28 to TRBJ1-2; TRBD1 aligns across 9 bases. V was clipped by 5 bases and J by 4 bases; unmatched bases: 8. The germline V gene encodes CDR1 MDHEN and CDR2 SYDVKM. This CDR3 has 15 residues. The CDR3 bases are TGTGCCAGCAGTCATAAACAGGGGGCTGGCTATGGCTACACCTTC. Amino acids: CASSHKQGAGYGYTF.

The CDR3 sequence is CASSKLAGAYNEQFF. DNA of the CDR3: TGTGCCAGCTCCAAACTAGCGGGAGCCTACAATGAGCAGTTCTTC. V is TRBV18 and J is TRBJ2-1, with 11 bases identical to TRBD2. The CDR3 is 15 residues long. CDR1 is KGHSH and CDR2 is LQKENI in the germline V gene. V trimming: 6 bases; J trimming: 2 bases; junction bases outside the gene matches: 3.

V and J are TRBV11-2 and TRBJ1-1, with D possibly TRBD1 on 5 matching bases. Between the trimmed V and J ends, which lost 5 bases and 11 bases, there was a span of 18 bases. Germline V CDR1 and CDR2: SGHAT, FQNNGV. CDR3 length equals 13 residues. CDR3 coding DNA: TGTGCCAGCAGCCTGGGGGACTCCCTCGGGGCTTTCTTT. Translated: CASSLGDSLGAFF. Looking up the rest from reference TRBV11-2 and TRBJ1-1 gives the full variable domain: EAGVAQSPRYKIIEKRQSVAFWCNPISGHATLYWYQQILGQGPKLLIQFQNNGVVDDSQLPKDRFSAERLKGVDSTLKIQPAKLEDSAVYLCASSLGDSLGAFFGQGTRLTVV.

This sequence joins TRBV10-1 and TRBJ2-1; the D is unclear. The V gene lost 4 bases and the J gene lost 8 bases, with 6 bases spanning the gap. CDR3 length: 11 residues. Looked up from germline, CDR1 is WNHNN and CDR2 is SYGVQD (reference sequence). DNA of the CDR3: TGCGCCAGCAGTGGTAGTCATGAGCAGTTCTTC. Translation gives CASSGSHEQFF.

V usage is TRBV4-1 and J usage is TRBJ2-2, with TRBD2 identical over 11 bases. Trimming removed 8 bases from V and 4 bases from J; junction bases left unmatched: 3. The V gene's germline CDR1 is MGHRA and CDR2 YSYEKL. The CDR3 covers 14 residues. CDR3 DNA: TGCGCCAGCCGGACTAGCGGGCTCACCGGGGAGCTGTTTTTT. Translated, it gives CASRTSGLTGELFF.

This rearrangement joins TRBV6-1 to TRBJ2-7, with 9 bases aligning to TRBD1. V lost 6 bases to trimming and J lost 2 bases; unmatched junction nucleotides: 8. There are 15 residues in the CDR3. Germline CDR1 reads MNHNS; CDR2 reads SASEGT. The CDR3 is CASSAPGTGTYEQYF. The DNA for the CDR3 is TGTGCCAGCAGCGCCCCAGGGACAGGGACCTACGAGCAGTACTTC.

The chain is built from TRBV28 and TRBJ1-4; weak D call: TRBD1 (6 bases). The CDR3 contains 17 residues. Germline V gene lookup returns CDR1 MDHEN and CDR2 SYDVKM. Trimming removed 3 bases from V and 8 bases from J, with 22 bases in between. In DNA form, the CDR3 reads TGTGCCAGCAGTTTGGGGTCCTCGACAGGCCCTAGGGAAAAACTGTTTTTT. This codes for CASSLGSSTGPREKLFF.

This clone appeared a single time. The rearrangement joins TRBV6-1 to TRBJ2-1; weak D call: TRBD2 (5 bases). Per the germline V gene, CDR1 is MNHNS and CDR2 is SASEGT. The CDR3 has 16 amino acids. Trimming removed 1 base at V and 0 bases at J, with 10 bases between. This chain's CDR3 is CASSEGLRSSYNEQFF. The CDR3 coding sequence is TGTGCCAGCAGTGAAGGACTAAGAAGCTCCTACAATGAGCAGTTCTTC.